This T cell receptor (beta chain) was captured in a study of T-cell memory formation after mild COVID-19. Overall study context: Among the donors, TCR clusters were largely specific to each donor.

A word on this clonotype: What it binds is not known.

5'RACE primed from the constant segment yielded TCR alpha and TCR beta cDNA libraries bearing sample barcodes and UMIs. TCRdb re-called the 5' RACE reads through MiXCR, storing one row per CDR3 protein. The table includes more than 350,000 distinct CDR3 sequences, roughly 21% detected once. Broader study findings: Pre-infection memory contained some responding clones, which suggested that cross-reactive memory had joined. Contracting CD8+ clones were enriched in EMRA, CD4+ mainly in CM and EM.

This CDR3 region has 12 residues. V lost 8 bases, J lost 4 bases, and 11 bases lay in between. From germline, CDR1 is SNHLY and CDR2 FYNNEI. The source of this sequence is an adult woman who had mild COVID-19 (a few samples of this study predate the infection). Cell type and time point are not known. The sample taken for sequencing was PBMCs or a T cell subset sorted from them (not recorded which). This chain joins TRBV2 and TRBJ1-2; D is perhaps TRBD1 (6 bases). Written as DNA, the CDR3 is TGTGCCAGCCACAGGGTAGGCTATGGCTACACCTTC. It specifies CASHRVGYGYTF.